The 19 T cell receptor beta chains below were found in one sample sequenced in a study of beta chain features in type 1 diabetes. Study results and caveats: Shortening of TCRB CDR3s, moderate but significant, appeared in all four CD4+ subsets of Type 1 diabetes patients.

What was sequenced were expressed TCRB transcripts, since all of the isolated RNA had been reverse transcribed. The repertoire was sequenced with immunoSEQ multiplex PCR; TCRdb's copy has only in-frame clones and lacks some. The data hold approximately 360,000 clones, with around 13% observed a single time. These receptors have no identified antigens. Material for sequencing was naive CD4+ T cells from blood. These receptors came from a woman aged 18-29 years with type 1 diabetes.

The chain recombines TRBV4-2 with TRBJ2-1; 11 bases match TRBD2. V was pared by 4 bases and J by 3 bases, with 2 bases of the junction left unmatched. The germline CDR1 and CDR2 sequences are LGHNA and YNFKEQ. The CDR3 runs 15 residues. The CDR3 DNA reads TGTGCCAGCAGCCGGGGGACTAGCGGCTACAATGAGCAGTTCTTC. It encodes CASSRGTSGYNEQFF.

The chain couples TRBV7-2 to TRBJ1-1; 8 positions agree with TRBD1. This CDR3 has 16 amino acids. Germline values: CDR1 SGHTA, CDR2 FQGNSA. V lost 5 bases to trimming and J lost 0 bases; unmatched junction nucleotides: 8. The CDR3 region has the DNA TGTGCCAGCAGCCAATGGACAGGGTCGGTGAACACTGAAGCTTTCTTT. This translates into CASSQWTGSVNTEAFF.

This clone was detected only a few times. The chain joins TRBV4-3 to TRBJ1-2; 9 positions match TRBD1. This CDR3 is 13 amino acids long. In germline, CDR1 is LGHNA, CDR2 YSLEER. Trimming removed 4 bases from V and 6 bases from J; junction bases left unmatched: 3. In nucleotides, the CDR3 is TGCGCCAGCAGCCCCCGGGACAGGGATGGCTACACCTTC. The encoded protein is CASSPRDRDGYTF.

The V gene is TRBV4-3, the J gene TRBJ1-2; TRBD1 agrees at 7 bases. V was clipped by 3 bases and J by 4 bases; unmatched bases: 5. This CDR3 has 14 amino acids. Germline CDR1 is LGHNA and CDR2 is YSLEER. DNA for the CDR3: TGCGCCAGCAGCCAGGGGACAGAGCGCTATGGCTACACCTTC. The encoded protein is CASSQGTERYGYTF.

This clone was seen a few times. The chain recombines TRBV9 with TRBJ2-5, with 9 bases lining up with TRBD2. Germline V CDR1 and CDR2: SGDLS, YYNGEE. V lost 2 bases, J lost 3 bases, and 5 bases stayed unmatched. The CDR3 runs 15 residues. Here the CDR3 DNA reads TGTGCCAGCAGCGTCAGCGGGAGGAGGGAAGAGACCCAGTACTTC. This gives the protein CASSVSGRREETQYF.

The chain carries TRBV4-3 and TRBJ1-6; 7 bases fit TRBD1. Germline V CDR1 and CDR2: LGHNA, YSLEER. The CDR3 covers 17 residues. J was trimmed by 5 bases and V by 5 bases; bases with no gene match: 12. The CDR3 sequence is CASSAPTGARNNSPLHF. In DNA, the CDR3 is TGCGCCAGCAGCGCTCCAACAGGGGCCCGCAATAATTCACCCCTCCACTTT.

This clone appeared a few times. The chain is built from TRBV7-8 and TRBJ2-1; 8 nucleotides agree with TRBD2. CDR3 size: 13 residues. CDR1 and CDR2 from the germline V gene are SGHVS and FQNEAQ. The J segment lost 9 bases and the V segment lost 6 bases, leaving 7 bases of the junction unmatched. The CDR3 loop reads CASSFREGGEQFF. In DNA form, the CDR3 reads TGTGCCAGCAGTTTCCGGGAGGGCGGTGAGCAGTTCTTC.

This clone showed up just a few times. The CDR3: CASSQELSGVSYEQYF. The DNA for the CDR3 is TGCGCCAGCAGCCAAGAGTTGTCAGGGGTCTCCTACGAGCAGTACTTC. The chain employs TRBV4-3 and TRBJ2-7, with D perhaps TRBD1 (6 bases). Trimming took off 0 bases at V and 0 bases at J, with 12 bases between the two ends. Germline values: CDR1 LGHNA, CDR2 YSLEER. CDR3 size: 16 residues.

This chain connects TRBV5-8 to TRBJ1-2, with D unclear. V was trimmed by 3 bases and J by 8 bases, leaving 11 bases between them. Per germline, CDR1 SGHTS and CDR2 YDEGEE. The CDR3 is 12 amino acids. In DNA form, the CDR3 reads TGTGCCAGCAGCTGGGCGAGGGAGGGCTACACCTTC. Protein sequence: CASSWAREGYTF. Full variable domain (rest looked up from reference TRBV5-8 and TRBJ1-2): EAGVTQSPTHLIKTRGQQATLRCSPISGHTSVYWYQQALGLGLQFLLWYDEGEERNRGNFPPRFSGRQFPNYSSELNVNALELEDSALYLCASSWAREGYTFGSGTRLTVV.

The rearrangement links TRBV7-9 to TRBJ1-2, with 7 bases fitting TRBD1. The CDR3 has 15 amino acids. Germline V gene lookup returns CDR1 SEHNR and CDR2 FQNEAQ (reference sequence). The V gene end was trimmed by 4 bases and the J gene end by 6 bases; junction bases not matched to a gene: 11. The CDR3 nucleotides read TGTGCCAGCAGCTCGCACAGGGGCAAGGGCGATGGCTACACCTTC. Translating it yields CASSSHRGKGDGYTF.

The CDR3 reads CASSLDSRSYNEQFF. CDR3 nucleotide sequence: TGTGCCAGCAGCTTAGATTCTCGCTCCTACAATGAGCAGTTCTTC. The chain carries TRBV7-2 and TRBJ2-1; D gene ambiguous. The CDR3 has 15 residues. The germline V and J ends were trimmed by 1 base and 0 bases, with 7 bases remaining between them. The germline V gene has CDR1 SGHTA and CDR2 FQGNSA.

V and J are TRBV18 and TRBJ2-1, with 14 nucleotides matching TRBD2. The CDR3 spans 14 residues. J gave up 8 bases and V 4 bases, and 1 base lay outside the gene matches. The V gene's germline CDR1 is KGHSH and CDR2 LQKENI. This CDR3 reads CASSRLAGGDEQFF. The CDR3 DNA reads TGTGCCAGCTCACGACTAGCGGGAGGGGATGAGCAGTTCTTC.

This clone was detected only a few times. This chain joins TRBV7-9 and TRBJ1-5; 9 bases agree with TRBD1. Germline V gene lookup returns CDR1 SEHNR and CDR2 FQNEAQ (reference sequence). The CDR3 has 15 residues. Trimming took 1 base from V and 6 from J; bases not matched to a gene: 4. The CDR3 loop is CASSLGTGVGQPQHF. The CDR3, as DNA: TGTGCCAGCAGCTTAGGGACAGGGGTTGGTCAGCCCCAGCATTTT.

This clone turned up a few times. The V call is TRBV4-2, the J call TRBJ2-7, with 9 positions matching TRBD1. V was pared by 2 bases and J by 6 bases, with 11 bases of the junction left unmatched. Germline V gene sequence: CDR1 LGHNA, CDR2 YNFKEQ. The CDR3 has 16 residues. The CDR3 DNA reads TGTGCCAGCAGCCAACTAATTGGACAGGGGTTGGCCGAGCAGTACTTC. Its protein product is CASSQLIGQGLAEQYF.

The genes are TRBV29-1 and TRBJ2-1; 9 bases match TRBD1. Trimming took 7 bases from V and 9 from J; bases not matched to a gene: 7. This CDR3 is built from 12 residues. Per the germline V gene, CDR1 is SQVTM and CDR2 is ANQGSEA. CDR3 coding DNA: TGCAGCGGTCTTACAGGGGGCAGTGAGCAGTTCTTC. Translation gives CSGLTGGSEQFF.

CDR3 DNA sequence: TGTGCCAGCTCACCCCTTCTAGCGGCCAGGGACGAGCAGTACTTC. This codes for CASSPLLAARDEQYF. The J gene is TRBJ2-7, the V gene TRBV18; 7 bases agree with TRBD2. This CDR3 spans 15 amino acids. The V segment lost 3 bases and the J segment 5 bases; nucleotides outside the gene matches: 10. CDR1 is KGHSH, CDR2 LQKENI, per germline.

This clone was counted only a few times. The chain uses TRBV4-3 and TRBJ1-3; maybe TRBD1 (5 bases). The V and J ends lost 6 bases and 7 bases respectively, with 7 bases between them. Germline values: CDR1 LGHNA, CDR2 YSLEER. This CDR3 contains 11 residues. CDR3 in amino acids: CASSPGNTIYF. As DNA, the CDR3 is TGCGCCAGCAGTCCAGGGAACACCATATATTTT.

The J gene is TRBJ2-5, the V gene TRBV7-9; 7 bases agree with TRBD1. With V trimmed by 2 bases and J by 2 bases, 14 bases remained unmatched. This CDR3 spans 18 amino acids. CDR1 and CDR2 from the germline V gene are SEHNR and FQNEAQ (reference sequence). CDR3 bases: TGTGCCAGCAGCTTATTCCTTCGGACAGGTCATACTCAAGAGACCCAGTACTTC. Translating it yields CASSLFLRTGHTQETQYF.

The chain couples TRBV7-9 to TRBJ1-1; D unresolved. Germline assignment: CDR1 SEHNR and CDR2 FQNEAQ (reference sequence). The CDR3 extends over 15 amino acids. Trimming removed 2 bases at V and 9 bases at J, with 19 bases between. The CDR3 DNA sequence: TGTGCCAGCAGCTTAAAGTCTCTGGGCCCGCCTAAAGCTTTCTTT. Translated, it gives CASSLKSLGPPKAFF.